This T cell receptor beta chain appears in the sequencing data of a study of T cell clusters in autoimmune cytopenias (dated by TCRdb to the late 2010s). About the study as a whole: The median TRB sequencing depth was roughly 56,000 reads per sample, and the median number of distinct TRB clonotypes was roughly 2,400 per sample. Peripheral blood TRB and IGH repertoires were sequenced in autoimmune cytopenia patients at active disease and during treatment follow-up, alongside healthy, CLL and autoimmune hepatitis controls. The study aimed to test whether autoimmune cytopenia patients carry a disease-specific immune repertoire signature usable as a blood-based biomarker. Here is what the overall study found, with its caveats: The GLIPH analysis suggested a lack of physiological T cell clusters in primary autoimmune cytopenia patients, since a few dozen clusters were exclusive to healthy donors whereas under 20 were exclusive to patients. The T cell clusters were only ever defined in silico, so experimental validation of their functional role was still needed. In the comparison of secondary cytopenia with CLL, the cluster-lack signature was not observed, apparently because the dominant lymphoma-associated repertoire masked the signature. TRB repertoire shifts, with less even repertoires in secondary cytopenia and CLL, mostly reflected lymphoma bias rather than autoimmunity. Almost three-fold more exclusive TRB clusters were observed in healthy donors than in active autoimmune hepatitis patients, consistent with an autoimmunity-wide signature.

Taken from the germline V gene, the CDR1 and CDR2 loops are ENHRY and SYGVKD. The CDR3 holds 12 amino acids from the cysteine to the phenylalanine. Only the protein is available. TRB amplification used approximately 230 ng of peripheral blood genomic DNA, around 40,000 genome equivalents, per sample. To amplify TRB rearrangements, a touch-down multiplex PCR protocol was run with the TRB-A and TRB-B primer pools combined in a single tube. Illumina adapters and sample indices were added to the amplicons through two consecutive PCR reactions using Phusion HS II polymerase. The amplicons were gel-purified using the NucleoSpin Gel and PCR Clean-up kit, after which quantification was performed by Qubit and quality was checked on an Agilent 2100 Bioanalyzer. Libraries were sequenced on an Illumina MiSeq using 600-cycle, single-indexed, paired-end runs. In the authors' own workflow: Alignment and assembly of TRB reads were performed with MiXCR version 2.1.12 and the default MiXCR reference library. A clone was defined by each unique CDR3 nucleotide sequence, and the analysis included only productive sequences with two or more reads. Alpha-parameterized diversity profiles (alpha 0 to 5), including the Shannon (alpha 1) and Simpson (alpha 2) indices, were computed with an R script to assess repertoire diversity. Combinatorial TRB VJ usage was calculated with the tcR package and was compared between cohorts by principal component analysis performed with ade4. GLIPH clustering of TCRbeta CDR3s was carried out on cohort pairs matched by age and read depth, and cluster frequencies were compared by Wilcoxon test. Following reprocessing of the reads by TCRdb, the data hold one row per CDR3 protein sequence and no DNA is available. None of the V and J calls come from the authors' own analysis; TCRdb made them. Per the sample table, the count is about 2,100 distinct CDR3 sequences. The biggest ten clones account for 55% to 60% of the sample.

As to this clonotype: What antigen it recognizes has not been identified.

The sample was also reused in another study, on T cell repertoires in aging, cancer and after chemotherapy. The second study's authors report: Donors were distributed across six age groups ranging from 30 or younger to 70 or older, with at least three individuals included per group. In the hematological group, the paired samples taken before and after chemotherapy came from chronic lymphocytic leukemia patients who were treated with regimens based on fludarabine or bendamustine. Roughly 8.8 million TCR reads were contained in the full dataset. Significantly lower blood TCR diversity and higher clonality were observed in untreated patients with hematological or solid cancers than in age-matched healthy donors. In healthy donors, the drop in TCR diversity with age came mainly from a loss of richness, whereas in cancer patients a loss of evenness also played a part. An increase in median generation probability over the chemotherapy interval was observed in both cancer cohorts, suggesting that the repertoire was reconstituted through rebound thymic output. According to the authors, the repertoire data do not allow conclusions to be drawn about immunological memory after chemotherapy. Hematological cancer patients had infiltration of lymphoid organs, and this infiltration may itself impair thymic emigration or peripheral T cell expansion. The study profiled peripheral blood TCR beta repertoires from healthy donors and cancer patients to examine immunoaging and T cell reconstitution after chemotherapy. Alongside some 96 healthy donors serving as a reference group, the cohort included 218 cancer patients, of whom about 93 had hematological cancers and more than 110 had solid cancers. Processing of the TRB sequences was carried out with MiXCR versions 2.12 and 3.0.5. Repertoire metrics included Shannon diversity, evenness, clonality (one minus evenness), and alpha-parameterized diversity profiles from alpha 0 to 5. The IGoR algorithm was used to calculate generation probabilities for clones in the paired samples taken before and after chemotherapy.

The chain was built from TRBV10-3 and TRBJ1-4. The sequencing input was peripheral blood. The receptor was isolated from a human donor with an autoimmune cytopenia or autoimmune hepatitis (not recorded which). CDR3 protein: CAISEPDEKLFF.